The T cell receptor (beta chain) described here comes from a study of cytomegalovirus exposure and HLA in healthy donors. The study, taken as a whole, reports: Across all donors, roughly uniform sequencing depth was an assumption of the presence/absence analyses. The study flagged some 180 TCR beta chains as cytomegalovirus-associated. Reportedly, diagnosis of cytomegalovirus status by the classifier showed high specificity and sensitivity.

Each donor was healthy, and each was a bone marrow donor. Note on this clone: Its target is not known.

The PCR made use of 60 Vbeta and 13 Jbeta primers. The method was immunoSEQ multiplex PCR; TCRdb's version includes in-frame clones alone and lacks a portion of them. The profile shows roughly 150,000 clones, roughly 74% of them singletons. After removal of 1 base from V and 8 bases from J, the junction contained 8 bases not matched to a gene. Germline loops: CDR1 SGHVS, CDR2 FQNEAQ. The CDR3 has 16 amino acids. This TCR was recovered from a young man in good health and CMV-seropositive. The source material was PBMCs. The rearrangement joins TRBV7-8 to TRBJ2-2; 9 positions agree with TRBD2. CDR3 bases: TGTGCCAGCAGCTTAGAAATTAGCGGGAGTTCTGGGGAGCTGTTTTTT. It encodes CASSLEISGSSGELFF.